This T cell receptor (beta chain) was identified during a study of control samples from healthy donors and cancer patients. Germline V CDR1 and CDR2: MNHEY, SMNVEV (reference sequence). Unmatched junction bases numbered 13, after V lost 8 bases and J lost 5 bases. The CDR3 has 15 amino acids. Data came from immunoSEQ multiplex PCR; TCRdb stores just in-frame clones and leaves some out. The sample holds under 110,000 clones; around 89% are singletons and the top ten take about 8%. This clone came up once. The chain joins TRBV27 to TRBJ2-7, with 9 bases that match TRBD1. The sequenced material came from blood. This sequence was found in a man aged 25 to 40 in good health. This CDR3 reads CASRLPRQGVNEQYF. CDR3 in DNA: TGTGCCAGCCGCCTCCCCCGACAGGGGGTGAACGAGCAGTACTTC.